This TCR beta chain was sequenced for a study of T cell responses to AZD1222 COVID-19 vaccine (dated by TCRdb to the early 2020s). Looking at the study overall: TCR sequencing covered 230 to 250 trial participants: 207 given two doses of AZD1222 and approximately 25 given two doses of MenACWY control vaccine. Trial participants were enrolled by age into subgroups of 18-55, 56-69 and 70-plus years, and around 150, 28 and 57 TCR-sequenced participants, respectively, were included in these subgroups. General conclusions and limits of the study: Vaccine-associated CD4 TCRs spanned the whole spike protein, with dominant responses in regions 160-218 and 743-854. Because no day 14 peak-response samples were available, repertoires were characterized only after the peak T cell response. Only five to seven AZD1222 recipients were SARS-CoV-2 seropositive at baseline, limiting conclusions about previously exposed vaccinees. A significant rise in spike-specific TCR breadth and depth was observed after two AZD1222 doses relative to day 0 and relative to MenACWY recipients. Participants were mostly white British, with more females than males. The authors suggested clonal diversity may have been underestimated. The 56-69-year group was small, and its depth increase did not reach significance, likely because of low power. Reportedly, almost half of the unique spike-specific TCRs recognized epitopes lying outside the regions that are mutated in the B.1.351 and B.1.1.7 variants.

Remarks on this clone: The antigen this receptor binds is unknown. No quality values exist for individual bases; no much larger clone is one base distant.

Reading the germline V gene gives CDR1 KGHSH and CDR2 LQKENI. Counted from cysteine to phenylalanine, this CDR3 has 12 amino acids. The DNA shown is the 36-base CDR3, in frame from base 1. Trimming removed 3 bases from V and 5 bases from J, leaving 8 bases between the germline ends. The CDR3 regions of human TCRbeta chains were subjected to immunosequencing. In the authors' own workflow: Repertoire TCRs were matched against a reference library of SARS-CoV-2-specific TCRs generated with the MIRA antigen-specificity platform. Breadth was defined as the fraction of unique TCRs that were SARS-CoV-2-associated. Depth was defined as the fraction of total T cells that were SARS-CoV-2-associated. Each spike-specific TCR was assigned to its reactive spike region and to a CD4 or CD8 class using the MIRA data. Log10-transformed breadth and depth values were compared by one-way ANOVA with Sidak's multiple comparisons tests. What TCRdb holds here is the immuneACCESS table cut down to in-frame rearrangements. Part of the clones is not present; checked against another copy, under half of the missing clones reflect an unresolved V gene, and the others are unexplained. The V and J calls and clone size were taken over from that table, and D and trimming were inferred from the DNA. The sample table shows roughly 100,000 clones, and roughly 86% are seen once. The ten largest clones capture 9.5% to 13% of the sample.

The time point label, read with the paper, signifies: about 28 days (+/-7) after the second vaccine dose. AZD1222 recipients with second doses at about 4 weeks or about 12 weeks were pooled, because spike-specific TCR depth and breadth did not differ between schedules. The vaccinee samples were drawn from two UK trials, COV001 and COV002, one of which was a single-blind randomized controlled phase 2/3 trial testing AZD1222 (ChAdOx1 nCoV-19) in healthy adults. Trial participant PBMC samples were collected at day 0 and day 28 after the second dose for TCRbeta chain sequencing. The sequence joins TRBV18 to TRBJ2-7, and the D gene may be TRBD1, 6 bases matching. The source is an adult who received the AZD1222 COVID-19 vaccine. This specimen consisted of peripheral blood, obtained 28 days after the second AZD1222 dose. This receptor carries the CDR3 CASSPTGDEQYF. The bases read TGTGCCAGCTCACCGACAGGCGACGAGCAGTACTTC.